The 22 T cell receptor beta chains below all came from one sample that was sequenced in a study of T cell repertoires in cytomegalovirus infection. Using its own MiXCR run on the reads, TCRdb lists one record per CDR3 protein. The data hold fewer than 250,000 distinct CDR3 sequences, with 9% to 15% observed a single time. The sequencing input was PBMCs. The receptors were gathered from a human donor in good health (CMV status not recorded). Some clones in this sample may be carry-over from other donors' samples.

The V call is TRBV28, the J call TRBJ2-2; 9 bases map to TRBD2. The CDR3 has 16 amino acids. Germline CDR1 reads MDHEN; CDR2 reads SYDVKM. V lost 4 bases to trimming and J lost 4 bases; unmatched junction nucleotides: 7. The CDR3 is CASSSGKLAGTGELFF. CDR3 sequence (DNA): TGTGCCAGCAGTTCTGGCAAACTAGCGGGCACCGGGGAGCTGTTTTTT.

This clonotype was recorded a few times. This sequence joins TRBV28 and TRBJ2-5, with TRBD1 matching 10 bases. In germline, CDR1 is MDHEN, CDR2 SYDVKM. J lost 7 bases, V lost 7 bases, and 9 bases had no gene match. The CDR3 is made up of 14 amino acids. Written as DNA, the CDR3 is TGTGCCAGCACCGACTCCCGGGACAGGGGGACCCAGTACTTC. Translated: CASTDSRDRGTQYF. The full variable domain, completed using reference TRBV28 and TRBJ2-5, is DVKVTQSSRYLVKRTGEKVFLECVQDMDHENMFWYRQDPGLGLRLIYFSYDVKMKEKGDIPEGYSVSREKKERFSLILESASTNQTSMYLCASTDSRDRGTQYFGPGTRLLVL.

The sample holds a few counts of this clonotype. This sequence joins TRBV6-6 and TRBJ1-3, with 8 bases that match TRBD1. V shed 2 bases, J shed 0 bases, and the junction held 6 bases outside the gene matches. CDR1 is MNHNY, CDR2 SVGAGI, per germline (reference sequence). This CDR3 contains 17 residues. The CDR3 DNA follows: TGTGCCAGCAGTTACGAGGGGACAGGATTCTCTGGAAACACCATATATTTT. As protein: CASSYEGTGFSGNTIYF.

This clonotype was seen a handful of times. This rearrangement joins TRBV5-1 to TRBJ1-2, with 7 bases that match TRBD1. Germline values: CDR1 SGHRS, CDR2 YFSETQ. Trimming took 4 bases from V and 8 from J; bases not matched to a gene: 11. This CDR3 contains 14 residues. The CDR3 region is CASSGTGTASGYTF. The CDR3 DNA follows: TGCGCCAGCAGCGGAACCGGGACAGCAAGCGGCTACACCTTC.

The CDR3 here is CASSETGPRQPQHF. Written as DNA, the CDR3 is TGTGCCAGCAGTGAGACAGGGCCAAGACAGCCCCAGCATTTT. J is TRBJ1-5 and V is TRBV25-1; 7 bases agree with TRBD1. Unmatched junction bases numbered 6, after V lost 3 bases and J lost 7 bases. CDR1 and CDR2 (germline): MGHDK, SYGVNS. This CDR3 contains 14 residues.

The chain recombines TRBV5-1 with TRBJ2-3, with D tentatively TRBD2 (5 bases). The CDR3 consists of 14 residues. V lost 2 bases, J lost 2 bases, and 9 bases lay in between. Germline values: CDR1 SGHRS, CDR2 YFSETQ. CDR3 sequence reads: CASSLAVITDTQYF. CDR3 in DNA: TGCGCCAGCAGCTTAGCGGTGATCACAGATACGCAGTATTTT.

Many counts were recorded for this clonotype. The genes are TRBV7-2 and TRBJ2-7, with 10 bases fitting TRBD2. V shed 3 bases and J 6 bases; nucleotides not matched to a gene: 11. Germline-derived CDR1 and CDR2 are SGHTA and FQGNSA. The CDR3 runs 16 residues. This CDR3 is CASSFQSSGRVVEQYF. The CDR3 region has the DNA TGTGCCAGCAGCTTCCAATCTAGCGGGAGAGTGGTCGAGCAGTACTTC.

In its sample, this clonotype was seen once. Possible read error: a much larger clone is one base away. The rearrangement joins TRBV7-3 to TRBJ1-1, with D possibly TRBD1 on 5 matching bases. CDR3 length: 15 amino acids. Per the germline V gene, CDR1 is SGHTA and CDR2 is FQGTGA. V was pared by 1 base and J by 6 bases, with 15 bases between. The CDR3 reads CASSLKVGVGAEAFF. CDR3 DNA: TGTGCCAGCAGCTTAAAAGTTGGAGTAGGGGCTGAAGCTTTCTTT. The full variable domain, with the rest looked up from reference TRBV7-3 and TRBJ1-1, is GAGVSQTPSNKVTEKGKYVELRCDPISGHTALYWYRQSLGQGPEFLIYFQGTGAADDSGLPNDRFFAVRPEGSVSTLKIQRTERGDSAVYLCASSLKVGVGAEAFFGQGTRLTVV.

This clonotype was found a few times. The chain employs TRBV24-1 and TRBJ2-7; tentatively, D is TRBD1 (5 bases). CDR3 size: 14 residues. Between the trimmed V and J ends, which lost 5 bases and 2 bases, there was a span of 12 bases. Looked up from germline, CDR1 is KGHDR and CDR2 is SFDVKD. CDR3 protein: CATSGNRIPYEQYF. CDR3 nucleotide sequence: TGTGCCACCAGTGGTAACAGGATCCCCTACGAGCAGTACTTC.

This clonotype occurred a few times. CDR3 DNA sequence: TGCGCCAGCAGCTACGACCCGACAGGGATGAACACTGAAGCTTTCTTT. Encoded protein: CASSYDPTGMNTEAFF. The chain has TRBV5-1 and TRBJ1-1, with 7 bases matching TRBD1. The CDR3 loop spans 16 amino acids. V lost 3 bases and J lost 0; bases outside the gene matches: 8. CDR1 and CDR2 from the germline V gene are SGHRS and YFSETQ.

This clonotype was seen repeatedly, ten times or more. J is TRBJ2-5 and V is TRBV6-1, with 8 bases lining up with TRBD1. Germline CDR1 and CDR2: MNHNS and SASEGT. The CDR3 is 15 residues long. With V trimmed by 2 bases and J by 4 bases, 6 bases remained unmatched. DNA of the CDR3: TGTGCCAGCAGTGAAATGACAGGGGTCGGAGAGACCCAGTACTTC. This gives the protein CASSEMTGVGETQYF.

This clonotype was counted between two and nine times. This CDR3 reads CASSQSGQGYNEQFF. CDR3 nucleotide sequence: TGCGCCAGCAGTCAATCCGGACAGGGCTACAATGAGCAGTTCTTC. This chain connects TRBV23-1 to TRBJ2-1, with 8 bases aligning to TRBD1. TRBV23-1 has ORF status, its function being uncertain. This CDR3 region has 15 residues. The ends lost 0 bases at V and 3 bases at J; junction bases unmatched: 1.

In nucleotides, the CDR3 is TGTGCCAGCAGCTACCCGGGACGGGACTATGGCTACACCTTC. As protein: CASSYPGRDYGYTF. V is TRBV5-6 and J is TRBJ1-2; tentatively, D is TRBD1 (5 bases). This CDR3 has 14 residues. Trimming removed 3 bases at V and 3 bases at J, with 12 bases between. Looked up from germline, CDR1 is SGHDT and CDR2 is YYEEEE.

The chain's CDR3 is CASSWTSGPGTQYF. CDR3 nucleotides: TGTGCCAGCAGCTGGACTAGCGGTCCTGGGACCCAGTACTTC. The chain is built from TRBV7-9 and TRBJ2-5, with 10 nucleotides matching TRBD2. V lost 4 bases and J lost 7; bases outside the gene matches: 6. Per germline, CDR1 SEHNR and CDR2 FQNEAQ (reference sequence). The CDR3 is 14 amino acids.

The chain is built from TRBV19 and TRBJ2-1; D is unclear. The germline V gene encodes CDR1 LNHDA and CDR2 SQIVND (reference sequence). The CDR3 consists of 14 residues. Between the trimmed V and J ends, which lost 5 bases and 0 bases, there was a span of 8 bases. The CDR3 region has the DNA TGTGCCAGTAGTGGCCCAAGCTCCTACAATGAGCAGTTCTTC. The encoded protein is CASSGPSSYNEQFF. The full variable domain, its missing parts supplied by reference TRBV19 and TRBJ2-1, is DGGITQSPKYLFRKEGQNVTLSCEQNLNHDAMYWYRQDPGQGLRLIYYSQIVNDFQKGDIAEGYSVSREKKESFPLTVTSAQKNPTAFYLCASSGPSSYNEQFFGPGTRLTVL.

This clonotype was picked up many times. The V call is TRBV11-2, the J call TRBJ2-7, with 7 bases that match TRBD2. CDR3 size: 15 residues. Unmatched junction bases numbered 12, after V lost 5 bases and J lost 5 bases. Germline V CDR1 and CDR2: SGHAT, FQNNGV. Here the CDR3 DNA reads TGTGCCAGCAGCACCCGACTAGCCGGGACCGACGAGCAGTACTTC. This codes for CASSTRLAGTDEQYF.

This clonotype was recorded many times. The chain joins TRBV14 to TRBJ1-6; D gene unclear. V was pared by 1 base and J by 7 bases, with 5 bases between. This CDR3 contains 13 residues. The germline V gene has CDR1 SGHDN and CDR2 FVKESK. The CDR3 nucleotides are TGTGCCAGCAGCCAAGTCCAGAATTCACCCCTCCACTTT. Its protein product is CASSQVQNSPLHF.

This clonotype was picked up many times. The rearrangement links TRBV7-8 to TRBJ1-5; the D is unclear. Trimming took 1 base from V and 0 from J, leaving 4 bases between them. Per germline, CDR1 SGHVS and CDR2 FQNEAQ. The CDR3 is 14 amino acids. Written as DNA, the CDR3 is TGTGCCAGCAGCTTAGAGTCTAGCAATCAGCCCCAGCATTTT. It is translated as CASSLESSNQPQHF.

This clonotype came up many times. The chain employs TRBV7-7 and TRBJ2-5; D may be TRBD1 (5 bases). The germline V gene has CDR1 SSHAT and CDR2 FNYEAQ (reference sequence). There are 12 residues in the CDR3. Trimming stripped 5 bases from V and 2 bases from J, with 6 bases between. This chain's CDR3 is CASSPGQETQYF. The CDR3 DNA is TGTGCCAGCAGCCCAGGGCAAGAGACCCAGTACTTC.

This clonotype has a single count. This chain's CDR3 is CATSDRDRVAYNEQFF. In DNA, the CDR3 is TGTGCCACCAGTGACCGGGACAGAGTCGCCTACAATGAGCAGTTCTTC. The chain employs TRBV24-1 and TRBJ2-1, with 7 positions matching TRBD1. The CDR3 sequence is 16 residues long. Germline trimming cut 4 bases from V and 2 bases from J; bases unmatched to any gene: 7. The germline V gene has CDR1 KGHDR and CDR2 SFDVKD.

The chain has TRBV2 and TRBJ2-5, with 8 bases aligning to TRBD2. V dropped 5 bases and J dropped 2; count of bases not matched to a gene: 7. The CDR3 sequence is 15 residues long. CDR1 is SNHLY, CDR2 FYNNEI, per germline. The CDR3 DNA is TGTGCCAGCAGTAGGGCGGGGGGCCAGCAAGAGACCCAGTACTTC. Amino acid sequence: CASSRAGGQQETQYF.

This clonotype has a count of ten or more. V gene TRBV7-2 combines with J gene TRBJ1-1; D might be TRBD1 (5 bases). The CDR3 is made up of 15 amino acids. Germline V gene lookup returns CDR1 SGHTA and CDR2 FQGNSA. The V end was cut by 2 bases, the J end by 0 bases, with 10 bases between. The DNA for the CDR3 is TGTGCCAGCAGCTTATCAAGGACAATGAACACTGAAGCTTTCTTT. This encodes CASSLSRTMNTEAFF.